This T cell receptor (beta chain) was documented in a study of T cells in Graves' hyperthyroidism and ophthalmopathy. V was trimmed by 5 bases and J by 6 bases, leaving 12 bases between them. The CDR3 spans 13 residues. Looked up from germline, CDR1 is SGHAT and CDR2 is FQNNGV. Amplified TCR beta CDR3 regions came from RNA transcripts. Using the HTBI primer set, a first-round RT-PCR was run on the TCR CDR3. TCRdb re-called the multiplex PCR reads through MiXCR, storing one row per CDR3 protein. The data hold some 210,000 distinct CDR3 sequences, with more than 15% observed a single time. This clonotype was seen repeatedly, ten times or more. The study based diagnoses on clinical symptoms, serum thyroxine and TRAb, thyroid ultrasound and orbital computed tomography.

The chain is built from TRBV11-2 and TRBJ2-3; no definite D call. Sequencing was carried out using blood. The sequence was collected from a man aged 45 to 65 with Graves' hyperthyroidism. The CDR3 reads CASSERGTDTQYF. In DNA, the CDR3 is TGTGCCAGCAGCGAAAGAGGAACGGATACGCAGTATTTT.